This note documents a single T cell receptor (beta chain) sequence. The CDR3 extends over 13 amino acids. CDR1 and CDR2 (germline): DFQATT, SNEGSKA (reference sequence). V shed 5 bases, J shed 1 base, and the junction held 3 bases outside the gene matches. Then a second PCR, running roughly 7 to 11 cycles, was carried out with a sample-barcoded 5' primer and a J-beta primer mix. TCRdb re-called the 5' RACE reads with MiXCR, one entry per CDR3 protein. Of approximately 800,000 distinct CDR3 sequences in the sample, around 34% are singletons; the top ten hold roughly 13%. The data are from a study of blood T cells in healthy people across ages.

The rearrangement links TRBV20-1 to TRBJ2-3; 7 nucleotides agree with TRBD1. The sequence came from a young man in good health. What was sequenced was blood. The CDR3 spells CSAADRGTDTQYF. For the CDR3, the DNA is TGCAGTGCTGCCGACAGGGGCACAGATACGCAGTATTTT.